One sample yielded the 24 T cell receptor beta chains listed below, sequenced in a study of PD-L1 blockade in urothelial cancer. Sequencing used immunoSEQ multiplex PCR; TCRdb keeps in-frame clones, though not all of them. This table has more than 40,000 clones, approximately 84% appearing once. The material was PBMCs, obtained around atezolizumab (anti-PD-L1) treatment. These receptors came from a man aged 60-69 years with urothelial cancer.

This clone has more than one count but fewer than ten. J is TRBJ1-1 and V is TRBV11-2, with a possible D match to TRBD1 (5 bases). The CDR3 extends over 12 amino acids. V lost 1 base and J 5 bases, leaving 5 bases between the germline ends. Germline V CDR1 and CDR2: SGHAT, FQNNGV. DNA of the CDR3: TGTGCCAGCAGCTTAGCAGGGACTGAAGCTTTCTTT. It specifies CASSLAGTEAFF.

V and J are TRBV5-4 and TRBJ2-1, with 12 bases matching TRBD2. V was pared by 4 bases and J by 3 bases, with 2 bases of the junction left unmatched. Germline values: CDR1 SGHNT, CDR2 YYREEE (reference sequence). This CDR3 region has 15 residues. DNA of the CDR3: TGTGCCAGCAGCAGGGGACTAGCGGGCTACAATGAGCAGTTCTTC. This translates into CASSRGLAGYNEQFF.

The chain has TRBV11-2 and TRBJ2-7; TRBD1 matches 8 bases. Trimming removed 5 bases from V and 6 bases from J; junction bases left unmatched: 9. CDR3 length: 14 amino acids. Germline CDR1 is SGHAT and CDR2 is FQNNGV. Here the CDR3 reads CASSPLQGVGEQYF. The CDR3 DNA follows: TGTGCCAGCAGCCCGCTACAGGGGGTCGGCGAGCAGTACTTC.

This clone occurred once. The DNA for the CDR3 is TGTGCCAGTAGTATAGGTCGGCAACTCAAGGGGAACACCATATATTTT. It translates to CASSIGRQLKGNTIYF. The chain links TRBV19 to TRBJ1-3; a weak D match, TRBD1 (5 bases). The CDR3 covers 16 residues. V dropped 1 base and J dropped 7 bases, with 17 bases sitting between them. The germline V gene encodes CDR1 LNHDA and CDR2 SQIVND (reference sequence).

The rearrangement joins TRBV9 to TRBJ2-3, with D tentatively TRBD2 (5 bases). Germline CDR1 is SGDLS and CDR2 is YYNGEE. CDR3 length: 15 residues. Trimming left V 0 bases short and J 2 bases short, with 10 bases between. The CDR3 spells CASSVGPTNTDTQYF. The DNA for the CDR3 is TGTGCCAGCAGCGTAGGCCCGACTAACACAGATACGCAGTATTTT.

The rearrangement joins TRBV30 to TRBJ2-7, with D unresolved. Trimming pared 2 bases from V and 5 bases from J, leaving 7 bases between. CDR3 length: 11 residues. Germline V gives CDR1 GTSNPN, CDR2 SVGIG (reference sequence). The CDR3 DNA follows: TGTGCCTGGAGTATCTCAGACGAGCAGTACTTC. Translated: CAWSISDEQYF.

This chain's CDR3 is CASRPGQGAPSSYNEQFF. The CDR3 DNA is TGTGCCAGTAGGCCGGGACAGGGGGCGCCGAGCTCCTACAATGAGCAGTTCTTC. The chain links TRBV19 to TRBJ2-1, with 12 nucleotides matching TRBD1. Germline CDR1 and CDR2: LNHDA and SQIVND (reference sequence). J was trimmed by 0 bases and V by 6 bases; bases with no gene match: 9. The CDR3 length is 18 residues.

The chain joins TRBV9 to TRBJ2-2; 10 bases are shared with TRBD1. The CDR3 is 15 amino acids. Germline V lookup: CDR1 SGDLS, CDR2 YYNGEE. J lost 5 bases, V lost 5 bases, and 6 bases had no gene match. CDR3 sequence reads: CASRRGDRGTGELFF. Written as DNA, the CDR3 is TGTGCCAGCAGGAGGGGGGACAGGGGAACCGGGGAGCTGTTTTTT.

The V gene is TRBV28, the J gene TRBJ2-7, with 13 bases matching TRBD2. Looked up from germline, CDR1 is MDHEN and CDR2 is SYDVKM. There are 15 residues in the CDR3. V lost 7 bases, J lost 8 bases, and 11 bases stayed unmatched. CDR3 bases: TGTGCCAGCATTCCACGGGGACTAGCGGGAATGCAGCAGTACTTC. Protein sequence: CASIPRGLAGMQQYF.

The rearrangement joins TRBV11-2 to TRBJ1-1; TRBD1 matches 7 bases. V was clipped by 2 bases and J by 0 bases; unmatched bases: 3. In germline, CDR1 is SGHAT, CDR2 FQNNGV. This CDR3 is 15 amino acids long. CDR3 region: CASSLMGQMNTEAFF. The CDR3 DNA reads as TGTGCCAGCAGCTTAATGGGACAGATGAACACTGAAGCTTTCTTT.

This chain links TRBV19 with TRBJ1-1; D not resolved. Per germline, CDR1 LNHDA and CDR2 SQIVND (reference sequence). This CDR3 region has 15 residues. V was clipped by 8 bases and J by 4 bases, with 20 bases between them. CDR3: CASGRPNNDGTEAFF. CDR3 nucleotides: TGTGCCAGTGGGAGGCCGAACAACGACGGCACTGAAGCTTTCTTT.

This rearrangement joins TRBV28 to TRBJ1-4, with D perhaps matching TRBD1 (5 bases). Germline assignment: CDR1 MDHEN and CDR2 SYDVKM. Trimming pared 0 bases from V and 3 bases from J, leaving 11 bases between. The CDR3 is made up of 16 amino acids. The CDR3 loop reads CASSLWGGSANEKLFF. CDR3 nucleotide sequence: TGTGCCAGCAGTTTATGGGGGGGGTCTGCTAATGAAAAACTGTTTTTT.

The chain employs TRBV10-3 and TRBJ2-7; perhaps TRBD1 as D (5 bases). The V gene lost 5 bases and the J gene lost 4 bases, with 9 bases spanning the gap. The CDR3 covers 12 residues. The germline gives CDR1 ENHRY, CDR2 SYGVKD. CDR3 protein: CAISLTDYEQYF. CDR3 in DNA: TGTGCCATCAGTTTGACAGATTACGAGCAGTACTTC.

The V and J genes are TRBV27 and TRBJ2-1; TRBD2 is a possible D gene (5 bases). Trimming removed 2 bases at V and 0 bases at J, with 8 bases between. The CDR3 spans 15 residues. Germline CDR1 is MNHEY and CDR2 is SMNVEV (reference sequence). The CDR3: CASSLRTLSYNEQFF. DNA of the CDR3: TGTGCCAGCAGTTTAAGGACTCTCTCCTACAATGAGCAGTTCTTC.

J is TRBJ2-3 and V is TRBV5-1; possibly TRBD2 for D (5 bases). Trimming removed 5 bases at V and 2 bases at J, with 18 bases between. The germline V gene has CDR1 SGHRS and CDR2 YFSETQ. This CDR3 comprises 16 residues. CDR3 bases: TGCGCCAGCAGTCCTTACGTCGGGGTAAACACAGATACGCAGTATTTT. Residues: CASSPYVGVNTDTQYF.

V gene TRBV19 combines with J gene TRBJ1-4; 7 bases are a match to TRBD1. Germline V gene lookup returns CDR1 LNHDA and CDR2 SQIVND (reference sequence). The CDR3 runs 14 residues. V gave up 5 bases and J gave up 3 bases; unmatched junction bases: 3. CDR3 bases: TGTGCCAGTAGTCCCGACAGGGCTAATGAAAAACTGTTTTTT. It specifies CASSPDRANEKLFF.

This clone was seen a single time. The chain recombines TRBV11-2 with TRBJ1-4; no clear D gene. The CDR3 length is 14 residues. Germline lookup yields CDR1 SGHAT and CDR2 FQNNGV. Trimming removed 2 bases at V and 8 bases at J, with 12 bases between. CDR3 sequence: CASSLLGGGEKLFF. The CDR3 bases are TGTGCCAGCAGCTTATTAGGCGGAGGGGAAAAACTGTTTTTT.

This rearrangement joins TRBV5-4 to TRBJ2-7; TRBD2 might be the D (6 bases). Germline assignment: CDR1 SGHNT and CDR2 YYREEE (reference sequence). The CDR3 has 13 amino acids. V shed 4 bases and J shed 7 bases, with 15 bases lying between them. The CDR3 coding sequence is TGTGCCAGCAGCCCGGGACTCGAGTGGGAGCAGTACTTC. Protein product: CASSPGLEWEQYF.

The rearrangement uses TRBV19 and TRBJ2-1; D not resolved. Trimming pared 2 bases from V and 4 bases from J, leaving 6 bases between. Looked up from germline, CDR1 is LNHDA and CDR2 is SQIVND (reference sequence). CDR3 length: 13 amino acids. CDR3 sequence (DNA): TGTGCCAGTAGTATATCCTCGTACAATGAGCAGTTCTTC. Its translation: CASSISSYNEQFF.

The rearrangement links TRBV6-5 to TRBJ2-5; 9 positions match TRBD2. Looked up from germline, CDR1 is MNHEY and CDR2 is SVGAGI. CDR3 length: 14 residues. With V trimmed by 8 bases and J by 4 bases, 8 bases remained unmatched. CDR3 in amino acids: CASGLAGRAETQYF. The CDR3 DNA sequence: TGTGCCAGCGGTCTAGCGGGAAGGGCAGAGACCCAGTACTTC.

The chain has TRBV19 and TRBJ2-2; 8 bases align to TRBD2. This CDR3 comprises 15 residues. Trimming removed 6 bases from V and 4 bases from J; junction bases left unmatched: 7. Germline CDR1 LNHDA, CDR2 SQIVND (reference sequence). The CDR3 protein is CASRRGLAGTGELFF. DNA for the CDR3: TGTGCCAGTAGGCGCGGACTAGCAGGCACCGGGGAGCTGTTTTTT.

This chain uses TRBV9 with TRBJ2-2; the D gene is possibly TRBD2 (7 bases). The CDR3 loop spans 15 amino acids. Germline values: CDR1 SGDLS, CDR2 YYNGEE. V was cut by 6 bases and J by 8 bases, with 20 bases left in between. The CDR3 region is CASTEEGGLKGELFF. The CDR3 DNA is TGTGCCAGCACCGAGGAGGGGGGGCTGAAAGGGGAGCTGTTTTTT.

The V call is TRBV6-5, the J call TRBJ2-1; D not resolved. CDR3 length: 13 residues. Germline CDR1 and CDR2: MNHEY and SVGAGI. V was shortened by 2 bases and J by 6 bases, with 8 bases between the two germline ends. CDR3 in amino acids: CASSYGATNEQFF. CDR3 in DNA: TGTGCCAGCAGTTACGGAGCGACCAATGAGCAGTTCTTC.

The chain recombines TRBV5-5 with TRBJ2-7, with 9 bases aligning to TRBD1. V dropped 3 bases and J dropped 5; count of bases not matched to a gene: 9. Per germline, CDR1 SGHKS and CDR2 YYEKEE (reference sequence). The CDR3 contains 15 residues. CDR3 amino acids: CASSSGTGFPDEQYF. The CDR3 nucleotides are TGTGCCAGCAGCTCCGGGACAGGGTTCCCCGACGAGCAGTACTTC.